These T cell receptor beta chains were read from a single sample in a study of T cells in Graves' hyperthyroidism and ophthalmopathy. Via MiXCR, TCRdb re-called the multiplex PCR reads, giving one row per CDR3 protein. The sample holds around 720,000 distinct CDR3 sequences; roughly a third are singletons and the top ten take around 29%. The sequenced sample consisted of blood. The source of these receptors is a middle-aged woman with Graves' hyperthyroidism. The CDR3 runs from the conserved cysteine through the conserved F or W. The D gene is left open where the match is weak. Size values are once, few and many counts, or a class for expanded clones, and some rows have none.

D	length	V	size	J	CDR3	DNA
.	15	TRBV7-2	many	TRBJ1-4	CASSLQAATNEKLFF	TGTGCCAGCAGCTTACAGGCTGCAACTAATGAAAAACTGTTTTTT
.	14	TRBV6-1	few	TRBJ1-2	CAGTRAGNNYGYTF	TGTGCCGGAACACGGGCCGGAAATAACTATGGCTACACCTTC
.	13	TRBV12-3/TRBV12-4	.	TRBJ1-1	CASVKGEATEAFF	TGTGCCAGCGTCAAGGGAGAGGCCACTGAAGCTTTCTTT
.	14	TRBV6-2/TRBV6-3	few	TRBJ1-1	CASSPIRTVPEAFF	TGTGCCAGCAGTCCCATACGGACAGTCCCTGAAGCTTTCTTT
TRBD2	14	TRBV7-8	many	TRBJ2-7	CASSGLAGAGEQYF	TGTGCCAGCAGCGGACTAGCGGGAGCAGGGGAGCAGTACTTC
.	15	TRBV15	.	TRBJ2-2	CATSSQTRLTGELFF	TGTGCCACCAGCAGCCAAACCCGCCTCACCGGGGAGCTGTTTTTT
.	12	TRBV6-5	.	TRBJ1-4	CASQGIHEKLFF	TGTGCCAGCCAGGGGATCCATGAAAAACTGTTTTTT
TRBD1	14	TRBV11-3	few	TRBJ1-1	CASSLGYRGTEAFF	TGTGCCAGCAGCTTAGGGTACAGGGGCACTGAAGCTTTCTTT
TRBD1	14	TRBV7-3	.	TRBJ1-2	CASSPTGTGGGYTF	TGTGCCAGCAGCCCAACCGGGACAGGGGGTGGCTACACCTTC
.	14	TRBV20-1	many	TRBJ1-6	CSASGRQYNSPLHF	TGCAGTGCTAGTGGAAGACAGTATAATTCACCCCTCCACTTT
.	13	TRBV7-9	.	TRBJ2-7	CASSSGWTEEQYF	TGTGCCAGCAGTAGTGGTTGGACGGAGGAGCAGTACTTC
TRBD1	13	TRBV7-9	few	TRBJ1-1	CASSHRDRDGAFF	TGTGCCAGCAGCCACCGGGACAGGGATGGAGCTTTCTTT
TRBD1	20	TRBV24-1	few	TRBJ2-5	CATSDLLRDSLLPCQETQYF	TGTGCCACCAGTGATTTGTTGAGGGACAGCTTATTACCGTGCCAAGAGACCCAGTACTTC
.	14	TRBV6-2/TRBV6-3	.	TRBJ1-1	CASSYGSLTGEAFF	TGTGCCAGCAGTTACGGATCCCTGACAGGAGAAGCTTTCTTT
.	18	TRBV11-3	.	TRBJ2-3	CASSLRWHALESTDTQYF	TGTGCCAGCAGCTTAAGGTGGCATGCCTTGGAAAGCACAGATACGCAGTATTTT
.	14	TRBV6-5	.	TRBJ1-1	CASSHELDGREAFF	TGTGCCAGCAGTCACGAATTGGACGGGCGTGAAGCTTTCTTT
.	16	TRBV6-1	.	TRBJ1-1	CASSVWPTGSNIEAFF	TGTGCCAGCAGTGTTTGGCCCACAGGCTCCAATATTGAAGCTTTCTTT
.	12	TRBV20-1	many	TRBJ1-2	CSARDPQDGYTF	TGCAGTGCTAGAGATCCACAGGATGGCTACACCTTC
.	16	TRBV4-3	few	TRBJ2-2	CASSQDLLAVVGELFF	TGCGCCAGCAGCCAAGATCTCTTAGCGGTAGTCGGGGAGCTGTTTTTT
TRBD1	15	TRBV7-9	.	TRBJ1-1	CAISLSLGGATEAFF	TGTGCCATCAGCTTATCATTAGGGGGCGCCACTGAAGCTTTCTTT
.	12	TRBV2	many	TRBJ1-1	CASRAETPGAFF	TGTGCCAGCAGGGCCGAGACACCCGGAGCTTTCTTT
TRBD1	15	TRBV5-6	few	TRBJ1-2	CASSSGQGLGYGYTF	TGTGCCAGCAGCTCAGGACAGGGGTTAGGCTATGGCTACACCTTC
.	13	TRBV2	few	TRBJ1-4	CASSQGRNEKLFF	TGTGCCAGCAGCCAGGGGCGTAATGAAAAACTGTTTTTT
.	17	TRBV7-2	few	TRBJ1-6	CASSMPRSGWVKSPLHF	TGTGCCAGCAGCATGCCAAGGTCAGGGTGGGTAAAGTCACCCCTCCACTTT
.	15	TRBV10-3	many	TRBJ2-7	CAISGAQGGFYEQYF	TGTGCCATCTCCGGCGCCCAGGGTGGGTTCTACGAGCAGTACTTC
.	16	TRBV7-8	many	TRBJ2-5	CASSPNAIVGEKTQYF	TGTGCCAGCAGCCCGAACGCTATTGTGGGGGAAAAGACCCAGTACTTC
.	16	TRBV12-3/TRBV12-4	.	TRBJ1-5	CASSFGWQGDNHPQHF	TGTGCCAGCAGTTTCGGTTGGCAGGGAGATAATCACCCCCAGCATTTT
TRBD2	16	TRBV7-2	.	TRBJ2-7	CASSQGLAYSFYEQYF	TGTGCCAGCAGCCAGGGACTAGCATATTCCTTTTACGAGCAGTACTTC
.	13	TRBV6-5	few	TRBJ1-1	CASSYIGSTEAFF	TGTGCCAGCAGTTATATAGGGAGCACTGAAGCTTTCTTT